This T cell receptor beta chain was captured by sequencing in a study of T-cell reconstitution after alpha-beta-depleted transplantation in children. Whole-study results and caveats: Fresh T-cell production supplied most of the T-cell counts and diversity seen one year after transplant. Some patients' high day-60 TCRbeta diversity was traced to surviving recipient T cells and thymic progenitors. Approximately two months post-transplant, alpha-beta T cells reportedly originated from several hundred expanded graft clones.

This clonotype was observed a few times. Its antigen is as yet unknown. The TCRbeta library was prepared with unique molecular identifiers. In TCRdb, the PCR reads were re-called with MiXCR into one record per CDR3 protein. The sample lists 450,000 to 600,000 distinct CDR3 sequences, about 10% seen once, with just over 2% in the top ten. This CDR3 has 14 amino acids. Germline V lookup: CDR1 SEHNR, CDR2 FQNEAQ (reference sequence). Trimming cost V 3 bases and J 5 bases, with 14 bases left between them. This TCR was sampled from a child aged 2-15 years with inherited bone marrow failure, due to receive a stem cell transplant. This specimen consisted of PBMCs, obtained before TCRalphabeta/CD19-depleted stem cell transplant. V gene TRBV7-9 combines with J gene TRBJ2-7; D possibly corresponds to TRBD1 (6 bases). The CDR3 bases are TGTGCCAGCAGCTTCCCAGGGGCCGCCCACGAGCAGTACTTC. Amino acid sequence: CASSFPGAAHEQYF.